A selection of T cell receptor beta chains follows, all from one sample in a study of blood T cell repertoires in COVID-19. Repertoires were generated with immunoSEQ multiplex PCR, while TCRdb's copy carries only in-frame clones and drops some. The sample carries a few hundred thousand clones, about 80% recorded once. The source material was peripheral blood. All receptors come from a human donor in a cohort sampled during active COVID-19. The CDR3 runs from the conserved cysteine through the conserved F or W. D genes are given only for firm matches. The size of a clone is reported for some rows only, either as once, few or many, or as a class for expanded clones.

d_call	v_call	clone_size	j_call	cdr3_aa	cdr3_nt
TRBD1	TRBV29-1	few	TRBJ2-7	CSVSQQGAHEQYF	TGCAGCGTGTCTCAACAGGGGGCTCACGAGCAGTACTTC
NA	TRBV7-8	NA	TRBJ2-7	CASSPTGGTFYEQYF	TGTGCCAGCAGCCCAACGGGCGGGACTTTCTACGAGCAGTACTTC
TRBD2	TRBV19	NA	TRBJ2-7	CASSSRGGAYEQYF	TGTGCCAGTAGTTCCCGCGGGGGGGCCTACGAGCAGTACTTC
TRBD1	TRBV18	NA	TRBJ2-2	CASSLTGTANTGELFF	TGTGCCAGCTCATTAACCGGGACAGCTAACACCGGGGAGCTGTTTTTT
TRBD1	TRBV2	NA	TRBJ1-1	CASRIPQGRTEAFF	TGTGCCAGCAGAATACCACAGGGGAGGACTGAAGCTTTCTTT
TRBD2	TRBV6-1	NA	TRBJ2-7	CASSEAGGSEQYF	TGTGCCAGCAGTGAAGCGGGAGGGAGCGAGCAGTACTTC
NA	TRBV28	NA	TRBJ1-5	CASSLFFQDSSNQPQHF	TGTGCCAGCAGTTTATTTTTTCAGGATAGTAGCAATCAGCCCCAGCATTTT
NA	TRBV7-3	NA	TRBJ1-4	CASSLLTEEKLFF	TGTGCCAGCAGCTTACTGACAGAAGAAAAACTGTTTTTT
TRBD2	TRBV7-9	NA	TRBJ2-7	CASSPSGGRGDEQYF	TGTGCCAGCAGCCCTTCTGGCGGGAGGGGCGACGAGCAGTACTTC
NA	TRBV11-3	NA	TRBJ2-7	CASSLGDEQYF	TGTGCCAGCAGCCTAGGAGACGAGCAGTACTTC
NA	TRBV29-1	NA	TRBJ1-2	CSVSLGRGGGYTF	TGCAGCGTTTCCCTTGGCAGGGGCGGAGGCTACACCTTC
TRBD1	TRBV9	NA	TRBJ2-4	CASSPPTGGQMDIQYF	TGTGCCAGCAGCCCGCCAACAGGGGGGCAAATGGACATTCAGTACTTC
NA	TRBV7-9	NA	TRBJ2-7	CASSLESYEQYF	TGTGCCAGCAGCTTAGAATCGTACGAGCAGTACTTC